Following are 5 T cell receptor beta chains from one sample sequenced in a study of cytomegalovirus exposure and HLA in healthy donors. The table came from immunoSEQ multiplex PCR; TCRdb's copy has only in-frame clones and leaves some out. This repertoire shows roughly 120,000 clones, more than 75% found once; its top ten account for around 5%. The sample was PBMCs. The receptors originated from a man between 18 and 29 years old in good health and CMV-seronegative.

V usage is TRBV5-4 and J usage is TRBJ2-2, with a possible D match to TRBD2 (5 bases). This CDR3 region has 16 residues. In germline, CDR1 is SGHNT, CDR2 YYREEE (reference sequence). V dropped 4 bases and J dropped 4 bases, with 17 bases sitting between them. CDR3 amino acids: CASSPTLGVGTGELFF. CDR3 bases: TGTGCCAGCAGCCCCACCCTGGGAGTAGGCACCGGGGAGCTGTTTTTT.

The J gene is TRBJ1-5, the V gene TRBV6-1, with TRBD1 matching 8 bases. V gave up 7 bases and J gave up 7 bases; unmatched junction bases: 12. In germline, CDR1 is MNHNS, CDR2 SASEGT. The CDR3 has 15 amino acids. The CDR3 sequence: CASKFGQGGQQPQHF. The CDR3 region has the DNA TGTGCCAGCAAGTTCGGACAGGGAGGTCAACAGCCCCAGCATTTT.

The chain uses TRBV5-6 and TRBJ1-1, with D perhaps TRBD1 (5 bases). Germline-derived CDR1 and CDR2 are SGHDT and YYEEEE. The V end was cut by 4 bases, the J end by 12 bases, with 19 bases between. This CDR3 contains 13 residues. The CDR3 DNA follows: TGTGCCAGCAGCCCCCGGGGGTGGGTGGCTACTTTCTTT. Its protein is CASSPRGWVATFF.

V gene TRBV7-2 combines with J gene TRBJ2-3; D perhaps matches TRBD2 (6 bases). Germline lookup yields CDR1 SGHTA and CDR2 FQGNSA. The V end lost 4 bases, the J end lost 6 bases, and 17 bases lay between the germline ends. This CDR3 contains 15 residues. CDR3 sequence: CASSSAPGRTDTQYF. The CDR3 nucleotides are TGTGCCAGCAGCTCAGCCCCCGGGAGAACTGATACGCAGTATTTT.

V is TRBV30 and J is TRBJ1-1; D perhaps matches TRBD1 (6 bases). CDR1 and CDR2 (germline): GTSNPN, SVGIG (reference sequence). V dropped 2 bases and J dropped 1 base, with 14 bases sitting between them. The CDR3 has 15 amino acids. This chain's CDR3 is CAWSLPGHPNTEAFF. The CDR3 DNA reads as TGTGCCTGGAGTCTCCCGGGACACCCGAACACTGAAGCTTTCTTT.